This TCR beta chain was obtained from a study of PD-1 blockade in classical Hodgkin lymphoma (dated by TCRdb to between 2020 and 2021). A note on the overall study: Nivolumab dosing was 3 mg/kg intravenously every 2 weeks, continuing until either disease progression or unacceptable toxicity. A peripheral blood immune signature of response to PD-1 blockade in classical Hodgkin lymphoma was defined using TCR beta sequencing and CyTOF.

Sequences SEHNR (CDR1) and FQNEAQ (CDR2) are obtained from the germline V gene (reference sequence). V gives up 5 bases and J gives up 4 bases, and the segment between their germline ends measures 14 bases. Including cysteine and phenylalanine, the CDR3 has 14 amino acids. Just the 42-base CDR3 DNA is kept, in frame starting at base 1. Broader findings and caveats from the paper: The study covered only a single clinical trial cohort, and the causes of the repertoire differences, possibly disease activity or prior therapy, were still not defined. Trial patients achieving complete response had baseline diversity similar to newly diagnosed patients, whereas partial responders and progressors had significantly lower diversity. Baseline TCR diversity was reported to be lower in newly diagnosed patients than in healthy donors and to be lower still in relapsed/refractory patients. Lower diversity was seen in patients whose nivolumab began less than 1 year after ASCT, and these patients were left out of later analyses so that immune reconstitution would not confound the results. CD4+ but not CD8+ TCR diversity rose significantly by C4D1 (p=0.0027 vs p=0.16), most apparent in complete responders (p=0.02).

This clone was seen only once. Its specific antigen is unknown. No base-level quality is on record; no much larger clone is a single base apart. The time point label of this sample denotes: cycle 2 day 1 (C2D1) of nivolumab. Relapse after autologous stem cell transplantation had occurred in all trial patients, and cohorts A, B and C were distinguished by prior brentuximab vedotin exposure. The trial cohort comprised about 60 patients with relapsed/refractory classical Hodgkin lymphoma whose best overall responses were complete response, partial response or progressive disease. Single-agent nivolumab was administered to trial patients in the multi-cohort phase II CheckMate 205 trial. Best overall response was determined by an independent review committee according to the 2007 International Working Group response criteria. PBMCs from the trial were collected at three points: immediately before nivolumab initiation (C1D1), and during therapy at cycle 2 day 1 and cycle 4 day 1. Peripheral blood was collected in 8 mL Vacutainer Cell Preparation Tubes, from which PBMCs were isolated by centrifugation and then cryopreserved.

The Qiagen DNeasy kit was used to extract genomic DNA from unsorted PBMCs and from the negatively selected CD4+ and CD8+ fractions. Amplification of TCR beta CDR3 regions was done by immunoSEQ multiplex PCR with primers that anneal to V and J segments. A synthetic immune receptor repertoire was used to minimize amplification bias, and remaining bias was computationally removed after sequencing. As for how the authors treated the data: Custom Python scripts were used to quantify repertoire diversity as the Shannon entropy index. Unsorted, CD4+ and CD8+ repertoires were examined separately, except in combined analyses, for which CD4+ and CD8+ sequences were merged in silico. A clone counted as expanded when the clone's frequency after treatment rose at least 2-fold relative to C1D1, and clones undetected at baseline were given a pseudocount of 0.5. Clones with 0 or 1 copy at C1D1 were classified as singleton clones, and clones with 2 or more copies were classified as non-singleton clones. Clones expanded in unsorted samples were assigned a CD4+, CD8+ or unknown annotation through matching of protein sequences in sorted samples from the same patient. Wilcoxon tests on paired samples were used to test changes in diversity from C1D1 to C4D1. This immuneACCESS table, as held by TCRdb, lists in-frame sequences with V and J called but not all clones. Of the missing ones, under half trace to an unresolved V gene in checked studies; the others have no known cause. Clone size and the V and J calls come from that table; the DNA yielded D and trimming. Within this sample are tens of thousands of clones, with 60% to 75% of them counted one time only. The ten biggest clones cover around 3.3% of the sample.

The sequence came from a human donor with classical Hodgkin lymphoma. Sequencing used peripheral blood mononuclear cells (PBMCs), obtained before the second cycle of nivolumab. This sequence uses TRBV7-9 and TRBJ1-1; TRBD1 is perhaps the D gene, given 6 matching bases. The sequenced DNA is TGTGCCAGCAGCCCCCGGGGGCGGCCCACTGAAGCTTTCTTT. It is translated as CASSPRGRPTEAFF.